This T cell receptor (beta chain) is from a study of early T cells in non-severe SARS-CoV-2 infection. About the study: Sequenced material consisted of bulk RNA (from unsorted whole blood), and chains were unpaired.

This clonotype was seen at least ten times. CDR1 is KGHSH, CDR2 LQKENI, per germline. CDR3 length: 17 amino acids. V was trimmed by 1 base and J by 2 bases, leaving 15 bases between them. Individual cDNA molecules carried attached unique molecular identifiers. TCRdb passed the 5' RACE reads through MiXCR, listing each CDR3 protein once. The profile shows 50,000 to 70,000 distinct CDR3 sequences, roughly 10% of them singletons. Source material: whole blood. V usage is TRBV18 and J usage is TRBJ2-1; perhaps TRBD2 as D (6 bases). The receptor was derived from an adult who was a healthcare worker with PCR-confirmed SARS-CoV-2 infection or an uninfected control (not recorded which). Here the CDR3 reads CASSPLGGDTPYNEQFF. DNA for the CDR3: TGTGCCAGCTCACCACTCGGGGGAGACACTCCCTACAATGAGCAGTTCTTC.